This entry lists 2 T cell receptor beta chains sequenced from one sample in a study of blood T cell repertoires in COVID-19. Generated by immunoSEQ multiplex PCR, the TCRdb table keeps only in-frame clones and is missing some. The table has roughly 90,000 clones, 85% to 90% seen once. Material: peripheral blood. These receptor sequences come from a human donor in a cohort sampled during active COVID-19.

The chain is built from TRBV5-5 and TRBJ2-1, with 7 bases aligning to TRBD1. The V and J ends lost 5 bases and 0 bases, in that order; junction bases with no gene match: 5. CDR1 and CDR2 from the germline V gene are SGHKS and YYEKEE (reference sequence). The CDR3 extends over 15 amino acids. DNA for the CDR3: TGTGCCAGCAGGCCTGACAGGGCCTCCTACAATGAGCAGTTCTTC. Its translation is CASRPDRASYNEQFF.

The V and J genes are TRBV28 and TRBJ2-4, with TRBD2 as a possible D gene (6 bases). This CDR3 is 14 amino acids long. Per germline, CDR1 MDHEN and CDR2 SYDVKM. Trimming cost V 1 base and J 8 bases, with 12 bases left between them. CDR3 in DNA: TGTGCCAGCAGTTTATCCGCTAGCGAGTACATTCAGTACTTC. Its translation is CASSLSASEYIQYF.